Presented here are 6 T cell receptor beta chains from one specimen sequenced in a study of blood T cell repertoires in COVID-19. Only in-frame clones appear in the TCRdb table, and some are missing; sequencing was by immunoSEQ multiplex PCR. The sample has around 230,000 clones, around 88% seen once. Sequencing input: PBMCs or T cells enriched from blood (not recorded which). The receptors were gathered from a middle-aged woman with acute COVID-19.

This clone occurred once. The V and J genes are TRBV2 and TRBJ2-6; the match to TRBD2 covers 13 bases. Per germline, CDR1 SNHLY and CDR2 FYNNEI. The junction had 4 bases not matched to a gene; V was cut back by 9 bases and J by 2 bases. The CDR3 totals 16 residues. The CDR3 loop reads CARGLAGEPGANVLTF. The CDR3, as DNA: TGTGCCAGAGGACTAGCGGGGGAACCTGGGGCCAACGTCCTGACTTTC.

The chain uses TRBV5-1 and TRBJ1-4; 7 nucleotides match TRBD1. This CDR3 has 15 residues. Germline V gives CDR1 SGHRS, CDR2 YFSETQ. V lost 4 bases and J lost 2; bases outside the gene matches: 5. The CDR3 loop reads CASSEQGKTNEKLFF. For the CDR3, the DNA is TGCGCCAGCAGCGAACAGGGGAAGACTAATGAAAAACTGTTTTTT.

The chain couples TRBV10-3 to TRBJ2-2; no clear D. The V end lost 4 bases, the J end lost 7 bases, and 4 bases lay between the germline ends. This CDR3 region has 11 residues. Per the germline V gene, CDR1 is ENHRY and CDR2 is SYGVKD. CDR3 sequence: CAISASGELFF. The CDR3 nucleotides are TGTGCCATCAGTGCCAGCGGGGAGCTGTTTTTT.

The count of this clone is one. The chain employs TRBV7-6 and TRBJ2-1, with D unclear. V lost 2 bases to trimming and J lost 5 bases, with 7 bases between them. This CDR3 contains 13 residues. Germline V CDR1 and CDR2: SGHVS, FNYEAQ. The CDR3 coding sequence is TGTGCCAGCAGCTTACTTTTCGACAATGAGCAGTTCTTC. Amino acid sequence: CASSLLFDNEQFF.

The chain links TRBV7-2 to TRBJ2-5, with 15 bases aligning to TRBD2. The V and J ends lost 5 bases and 1 base, in that order; junction bases with no gene match: 11. This CDR3 contains 19 residues. Germline V lookup: CDR1 SGHTA, CDR2 FQGNSA. CDR3 residues: CASSPQGLAGGYSQETQYF. The CDR3 DNA reads as TGTGCCAGCAGCCCCCAGGGACTAGCGGGGGGTTACTCCCAAGAGACCCAGTACTTC.

In nucleotides, the CDR3 is TGTGCCATCAGTGAGTCCCTCCAGCGGGAGGGGGGTGCAGATACGCAGTATTTT. Encoded protein: CAISESLQREGGADTQYF. This chain links TRBV10-3 with TRBJ2-3, with 10 bases fitting TRBD2. The germline V gene encodes CDR1 ENHRY and CDR2 SYGVKD. V lost 0 bases and J lost 4; bases outside the gene matches: 10. There are 18 residues in the CDR3.